This T cell receptor beta chain was captured in a study of neurological immune-mediated disorders. Broader study findings: The study found no CDR3 amino acid sequences shared by expanded clones across subjects, suggesting private repertoires in all groups.

Per sequencing run, 15-18 subjects together gave over 170 million TCR-beta sequences. TCRdb analysed the 5' RACE reads with MiXCR anew, one entry per CDR3 protein. Of tens of thousands of distinct CDR3 sequences listed, roughly 4.1% were seen once; the top ten hold roughly 6%. This clonotype occurred a few times. The target antigen is unknown. The origin of this receptor is an older woman with multiple sclerosis. The sample comprised PBMCs.

The CDR3 loop is CASSLAQDQGNVLTF. The CDR3 DNA sequence: TGCGCCAGCAGCTTGGCCCAGGACCAGGGCAACGTCCTGACTTTC. V and J are TRBV5-1 and TRBJ2-6, with D perhaps matching TRBD1 (5 bases). Germline V gene sequence: CDR1 SGHRS, CDR2 YFSETQ. This CDR3 comprises 15 residues. Trimming removed 0 bases from V and 9 bases from J, with 13 bases in between. Supplemented by reference TRBV5-1 and TRBJ2-6, the full variable domain reads KAGVTQTPRYLIKTRGQQVTLSCSPISGHRSVSWYQQTPGQGLQFLFEYFSETQRNKGNFPGRFSGRQFSNSRSEMNVSTLELGDSALYLCASSLAQDQGNVLTFGAGSRLTVL.